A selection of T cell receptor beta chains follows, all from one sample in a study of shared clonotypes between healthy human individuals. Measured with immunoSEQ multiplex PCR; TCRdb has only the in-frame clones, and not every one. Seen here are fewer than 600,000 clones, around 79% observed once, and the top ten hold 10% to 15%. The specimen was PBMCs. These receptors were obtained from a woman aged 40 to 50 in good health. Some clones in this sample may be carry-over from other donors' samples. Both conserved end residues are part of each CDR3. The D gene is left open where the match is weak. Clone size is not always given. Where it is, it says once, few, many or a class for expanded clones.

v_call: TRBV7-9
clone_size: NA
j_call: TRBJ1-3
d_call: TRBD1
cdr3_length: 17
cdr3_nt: TGTGCCAGCAGCTTGGCTACAGGGGGGAGCTCTGGAAACACCATATATTTT
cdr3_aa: CASSLATGGSSGNTIYF

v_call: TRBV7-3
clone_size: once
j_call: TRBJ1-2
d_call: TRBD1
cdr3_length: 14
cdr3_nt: TGTGCCAGCAGCCTTTCCGGGACAGGGGGTGGCTACACCTTC
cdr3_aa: CASSLSGTGGGYTF

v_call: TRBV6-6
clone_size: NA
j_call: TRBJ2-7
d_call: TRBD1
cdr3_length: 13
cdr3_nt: TGTGCCAGCACCAGGACAGGGACGGACGAGCAGTACTTC
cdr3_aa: CASTRTGTDEQYF

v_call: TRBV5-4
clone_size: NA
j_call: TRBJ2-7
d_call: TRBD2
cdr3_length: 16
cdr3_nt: TGTGCCAGCAGCCGACTAGCGGGAGGTTCAGACCACGAGCAGTACTTC
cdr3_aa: CASSRLAGGSDHEQYF

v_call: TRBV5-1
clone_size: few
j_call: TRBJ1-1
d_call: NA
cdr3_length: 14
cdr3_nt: TGCGCCAGCAGCTTGGTTACAGGGAACACTGAAGCTTTCTTT
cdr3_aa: CASSLVTGNTEAFF

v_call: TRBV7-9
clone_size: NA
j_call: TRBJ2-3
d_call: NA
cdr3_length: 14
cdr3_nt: TGTGCCAGCAGCTTAGGGCTCAGCTCCGATACGCAGTATTTT
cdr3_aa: CASSLGLSSDTQYF

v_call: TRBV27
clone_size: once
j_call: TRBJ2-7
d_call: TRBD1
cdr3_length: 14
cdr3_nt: TGTGCCAGCAGTACCAGGACAGGGATCTACGAGCAGTACTTC
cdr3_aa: CASSTRTGIYEQYF

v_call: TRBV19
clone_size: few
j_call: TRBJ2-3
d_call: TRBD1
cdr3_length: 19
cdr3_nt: TGTGCCAGTAGTATAGCCCCTTTCAGGGGGATTGGACGCACAGATACGCAGTATTTT
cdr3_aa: CASSIAPFRGIGRTDTQYF

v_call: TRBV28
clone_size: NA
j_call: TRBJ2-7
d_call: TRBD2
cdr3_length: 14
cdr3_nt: TGTGCCAGCATCAACGGGGGGAGGTCTTCCGAGCAGTACTTC
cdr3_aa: CASINGGRSSEQYF

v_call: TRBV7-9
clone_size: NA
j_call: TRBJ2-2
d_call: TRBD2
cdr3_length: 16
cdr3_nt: TGTGCCAGCAGCTTAGGACTAGCGGGAGTTACCGGGGAGCTGTTTTTT
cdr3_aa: CASSLGLAGVTGELFF

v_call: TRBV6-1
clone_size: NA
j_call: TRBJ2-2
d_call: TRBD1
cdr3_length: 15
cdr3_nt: TGTGCCAGCAGTGAAAGGGCAGGGGGTAACGGGGAGCTGTTTTTT
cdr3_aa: CASSERAGGNGELFF

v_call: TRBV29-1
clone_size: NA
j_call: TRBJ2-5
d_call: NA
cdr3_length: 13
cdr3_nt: TGCAGCGTGAGCGTGGGAGGTTTTGAGACCCAGTACTTC
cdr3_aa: CSVSVGGFETQYF

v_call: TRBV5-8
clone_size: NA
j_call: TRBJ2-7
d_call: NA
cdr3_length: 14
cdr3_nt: TGTGCCAGCCGCCAGGGAGGGGGTTCCTACGAGCAGTACTTC
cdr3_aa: CASRQGGGSYEQYF

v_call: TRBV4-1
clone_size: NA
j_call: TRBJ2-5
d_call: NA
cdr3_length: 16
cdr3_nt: TGCGCCAGCAGCCGCCCAGTGTCGCCGTCTAGGGAGACCCAGTACTTC
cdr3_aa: CASSRPVSPSRETQYF

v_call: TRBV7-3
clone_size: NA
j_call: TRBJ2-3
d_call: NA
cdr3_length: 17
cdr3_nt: TGTGCCAGCAGTACTATGGGGTCGTCACGAATCACAGATACGCAGTATTTT
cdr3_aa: CASSTMGSSRITDTQYF

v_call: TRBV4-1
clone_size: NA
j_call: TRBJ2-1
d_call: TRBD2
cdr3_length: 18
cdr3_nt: TGCGCCAGCAGCCAGTTAGCGGGAGGGCCCTTAGACTACAATGAGCAGTTCTTC
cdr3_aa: CASSQLAGGPLDYNEQFF